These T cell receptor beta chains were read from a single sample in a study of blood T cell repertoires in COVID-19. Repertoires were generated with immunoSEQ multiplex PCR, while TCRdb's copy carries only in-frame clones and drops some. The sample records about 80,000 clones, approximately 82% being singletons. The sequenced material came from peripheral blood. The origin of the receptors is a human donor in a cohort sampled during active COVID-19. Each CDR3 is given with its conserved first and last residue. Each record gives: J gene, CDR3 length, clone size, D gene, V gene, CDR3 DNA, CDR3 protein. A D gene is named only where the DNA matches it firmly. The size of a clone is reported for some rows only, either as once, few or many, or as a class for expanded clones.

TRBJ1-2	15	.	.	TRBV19	TGTGCCAGTAGTACCTCGGGACTTTGGGACTATGGCTACACCTTC	CASSTSGLWDYGYTF
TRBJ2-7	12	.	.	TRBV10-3	TGTGCCATCGGTACAGGGCAGTACGAGCAGTACTTC	CAIGTGQYEQYF
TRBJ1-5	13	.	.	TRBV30	TGTGCCTGGAGCGGGAATAGCAATCAGCCCCAGCATTTT	CAWSGNSNQPQHF
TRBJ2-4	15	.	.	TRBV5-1	TGCGCCAGCAGCTTGGGAAAGGGGGCCAAAAACATTCAGTACTTC	CASSLGKGAKNIQYF
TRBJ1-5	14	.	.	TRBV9	TGTGCCAGCAACCAGGCCGGGGGCAATCAGCCCCAGCATTTT	CASNQAGGNQPQHF
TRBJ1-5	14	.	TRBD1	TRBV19	TGTGCCAGTAGTAAAGGACAGGGGTTTCAGCCCCAGCATTTT	CASSKGQGFQPQHF
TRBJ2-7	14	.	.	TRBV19	TGTGCCAGTAGTACGGGGGGCTCTGTGAATGAGCAGTACTTC	CASSTGGSVNEQYF
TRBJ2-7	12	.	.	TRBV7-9	TGTGCCAGCAGTCCGGGGAGGTACGAGCAGTACTTC	CASSPGRYEQYF
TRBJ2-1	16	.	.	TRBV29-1	TGCAGCGTTGAAGATTTGGGTCAGGGGAACTACAATGAGCAGTTCTTC	CSVEDLGQGNYNEQFF
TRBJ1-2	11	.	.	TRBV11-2	TGTGCCAGCAGCTTAGGGCATGGCTACACCTTC	CASSLGHGYTF
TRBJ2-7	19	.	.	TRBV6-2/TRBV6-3	TGTGCCAGCAGTTACAATCCGCTCGTACAGGGATTGGCATCCTACGAGCAGTACTTC	CASSYNPLVQGLASYEQYF
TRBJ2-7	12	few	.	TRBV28	TGTGCCAGCAGGACTACAAGGTACGAGCAGTACTTC	CASRTTRYEQYF
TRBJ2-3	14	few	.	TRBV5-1	TGCGCCAGCAGGAAGCAGGGAAGCACAGATACGCAGTATTTT	CASRKQGSTDTQYF
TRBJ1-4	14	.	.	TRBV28	TGTGCCAGCAGTGGGGGAGGACCTAATGAAAAACTGTTTTTT	CASSGGGPNEKLFF
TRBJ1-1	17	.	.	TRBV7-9	TGTGCCAGCAGCTTAGTCGGATGGCGGGGGATGAACACTGAAGCTTTCTTT	CASSLVGWRGMNTEAFF
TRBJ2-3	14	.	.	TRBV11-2	TGTGCCAGCAGACCATACAGTAACCCCGCAACGCAGTATTTT	CASRPYSNPATQYF
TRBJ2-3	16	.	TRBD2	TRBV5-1	TGCGCCAGCAGCTTGCCGGGGACTAGTTCCCCAGATACGCAGTATTTT	CASSLPGTSSPDTQYF
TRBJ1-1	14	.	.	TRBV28	TGTGCCAGCAGTTTGGCAGGGCGGAACACTGAAGCTTTCTTT	CASSLAGRNTEAFF
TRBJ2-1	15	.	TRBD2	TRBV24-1	TGTGCCACCAGTGATTGGGGGGAGGGGTACAATGAGCAGTTCTTC	CATSDWGEGYNEQFF
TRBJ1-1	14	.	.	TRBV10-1	TGCGCCAGCAGTCCGGACGGACAGAACACTGAAGCTTTCTTT	CASSPDGQNTEAFF
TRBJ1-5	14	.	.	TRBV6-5	TGTGCCAGCTGGGGCGGGGGTGCTAATCAGCCCCAGCATTTT	CASWGGGANQPQHF
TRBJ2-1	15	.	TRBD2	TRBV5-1	TGCGCCAGCAGCTTGGGGTCTAGCGGGGTCAATGAGCAGTTCTTC	CASSLGSSGVNEQFF
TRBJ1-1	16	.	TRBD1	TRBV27	TGTGCCAGCAGTCCTTTGACAGGGGGCTCGTACACTGAAGCTTTCTTT	CASSPLTGGSYTEAFF
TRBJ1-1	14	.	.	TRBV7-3	TGTGCCAGCAGCTTAACCGGTTCGGGGACTGAAGCTTTCTTT	CASSLTGSGTEAFF
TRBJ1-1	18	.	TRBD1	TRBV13	TGTGCCAGCAGCAGAGACCGGGACAGAAGGGGACGGAACACTGAAGCTTTCTTT	CASSRDRDRRGRNTEAFF
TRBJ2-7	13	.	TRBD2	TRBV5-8	TGTGCCAGCAGCCCTCCGGGGGGGCGGGAGCAGTACTTC	CASSPPGGREQYF
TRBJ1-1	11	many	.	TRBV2	TGTGCCAGCAGCTTCTACACTGAAGCTTTCTTT	CASSFYTEAFF
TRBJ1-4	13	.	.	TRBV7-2	TGTGCCAGCAGCTTAACAGTTGGCGAAAAACTGTTTTTT	CASSLTVGEKLFF
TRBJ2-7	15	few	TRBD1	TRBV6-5	TGTGCCAGCAGTTACAAACGCCAGGGGGCTAACGAGCAGTACTTC	CASSYKRQGANEQYF
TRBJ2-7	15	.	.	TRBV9	TGTGCCAGCAGCGTAGCGGGCAAGGAGGCCTACGAGCAGTACTTC	CASSVAGKEAYEQYF
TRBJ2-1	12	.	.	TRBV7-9	TGTGCCAGCAGCTTAACCCTAGGTGAGCAGTTCTTC	CASSLTLGEQFF
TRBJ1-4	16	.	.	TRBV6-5	TGTGCCAGCAGTTCCCGGGGAGCGTCGGCTAATGAAAAACTGTTTTTT	CASSSRGASANEKLFF
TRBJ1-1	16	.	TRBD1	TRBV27	TGTGCCAGCAGTTCTTGGACAGGCTCAACGGGGTCTGAAGCTTTCTTT	CASSSWTGSTGSEAFF